This TCR beta chain appears in the sequencing data of a study of CXCR3-negative and CXCR3-positive naive CD8 T cells. Study-level background: Around 140 million TRB reads were obtained overall (about 1.5 +/- 0.3 million per library).

In regard to this clonotype: What it binds is not known.

With UMI labels, 5' RACE was used to prepare the TRB cDNA libraries. TCRdb reprocessed the 5' RACE reads, with one entry per CDR3 protein and no DNA. With around 160,000 distinct CDR3 sequences in the sample, the ten largest clones hold 0.25% to 0.3%. Overall study results and limits: Naive subsets displayed similar surface CD5, and TCR strength was inferred from TRB CDR3 properties. Memory cells showed distinct TRBV-TRBJ patterns, while the two naive subsets matched. In CXCR3-positive naive cells, the TRB CDR3s were more hydrophobic than in CXCR3-negative naive cells.

Within the CD8+ T cell compartment, naive cells were CD45RO-CCR7+CD27+CD95-. The CDR3 length is 14 residues. Germline V lookup: CDR1 SNHLY, CDR2 FYNNEI. V and J are TRBV2 and TRBJ2-7; TCRdb names TRBD2, which stays unverified in the absence of DNA. This receptor was obtained from a human donor in good health. Some clones in this sample may be carry-over from other donors' samples. Sequencing was performed on naive CXCR3+ CD8+ T cells from blood. The subset is: CD45RO-CCR7+CD27+CD95- naive CD8+ T cells expressing CXCR3 (TNR3+). CDR3 sequence reads: CASSDLAGDDEQYF.